This T cell receptor (beta chain) was sequenced in a study of metastatic and nonmetastatic thyroid tumors. Study-level background: The comparison covered peripheral blood and tumor or nodule tissue in malignant and benign thyroid patients.

The entire patient cohort was treatment-naive prior to thyroid surgery. V was pared by 4 bases and J by 6 bases, with 6 bases between. The CDR3 has 12 residues. The V gene's germline CDR1 is LNHDA and CDR2 SQIVND (reference sequence). TCRdb called clones again from the PCR reads with MiXCR. The table lists approximately 20,000 clones, around 13% of them singletons, with approximately 25% in the top ten. The clonotype comes from a female donor with papillary thyroid cancer or a benign thyroid nodule (not recorded which). Some clones in this sample may be carry-over from other donors' samples. The specimen sequenced was blood. The chain recombines TRBV19 with TRBJ2-2; D unclear. CDR3 region: CASSTYAGELFF. CDR3 DNA sequence: TGTGCCAGTAGTACCTATGCCGGGGAGCTGTTTTTT.